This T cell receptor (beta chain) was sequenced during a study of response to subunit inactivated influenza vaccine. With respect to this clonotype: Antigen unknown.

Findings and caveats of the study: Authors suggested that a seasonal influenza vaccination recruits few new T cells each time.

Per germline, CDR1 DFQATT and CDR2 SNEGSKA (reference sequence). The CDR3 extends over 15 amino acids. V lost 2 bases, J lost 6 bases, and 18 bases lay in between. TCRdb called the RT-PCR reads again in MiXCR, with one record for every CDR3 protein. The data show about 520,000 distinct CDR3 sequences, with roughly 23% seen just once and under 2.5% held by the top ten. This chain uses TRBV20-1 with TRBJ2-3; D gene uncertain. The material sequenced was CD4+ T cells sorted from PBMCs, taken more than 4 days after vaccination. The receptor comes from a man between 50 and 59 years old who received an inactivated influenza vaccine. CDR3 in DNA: TGCAGTGCTAGATTCCCCAGGTTTGGGCGGGATACGCAGTATTTT. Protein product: CSARFPRFGRDTQYF.